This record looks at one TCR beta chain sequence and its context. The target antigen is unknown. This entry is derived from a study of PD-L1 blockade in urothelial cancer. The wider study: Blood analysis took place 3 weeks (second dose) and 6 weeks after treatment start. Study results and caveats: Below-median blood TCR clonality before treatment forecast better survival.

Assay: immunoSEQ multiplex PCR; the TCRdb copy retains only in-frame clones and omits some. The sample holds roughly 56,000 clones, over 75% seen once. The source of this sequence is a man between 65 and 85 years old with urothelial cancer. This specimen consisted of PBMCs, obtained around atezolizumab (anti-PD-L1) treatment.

The CDR3 here is CASSSGGSYGYTF. In DNA form, the CDR3 reads TGCGCCAGCAGTAGTGGGGGGTCCTATGGCTACACCTTC. The rearrangement uses TRBV5-1 and TRBJ1-2; the D gene is possibly TRBD1 (5 bases). V was pared by 5 bases and J by 4 bases, with 12 bases between. The CDR3 loop spans 13 amino acids. Germline V gene data show CDR1 as SGHRS and CDR2 as YFSETQ.